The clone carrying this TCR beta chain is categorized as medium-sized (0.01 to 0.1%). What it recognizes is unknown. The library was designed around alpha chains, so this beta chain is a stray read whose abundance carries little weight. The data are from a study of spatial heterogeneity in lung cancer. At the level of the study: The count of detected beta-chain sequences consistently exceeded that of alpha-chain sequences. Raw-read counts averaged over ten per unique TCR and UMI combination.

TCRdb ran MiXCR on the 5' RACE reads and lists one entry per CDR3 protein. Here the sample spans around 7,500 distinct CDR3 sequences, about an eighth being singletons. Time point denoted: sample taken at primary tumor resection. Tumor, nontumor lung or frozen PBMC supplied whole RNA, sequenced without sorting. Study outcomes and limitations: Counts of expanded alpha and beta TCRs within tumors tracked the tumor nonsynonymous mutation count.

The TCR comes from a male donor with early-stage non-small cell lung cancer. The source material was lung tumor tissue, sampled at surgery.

CDR3 coding DNA: TGTGCCAGCAGTTGGAACGGGCCCGCGTCCAGTGAGCAGTTCTTC. Its translation: CASSWNGPASSEQFF. This chain joins TRBV27 and TRBJ2-1; no clear D gene. The germline V gene has CDR1 MNHEY and CDR2 SMNVEV (reference sequence). The V end was cut by 4 bases, the J end by 9 bases, with 19 bases between. The CDR3 runs 15 residues.